The 15 T cell receptor beta chains below come from one sample, sequenced in a study of cytomegalovirus exposure and HLA in healthy donors. The PCR was carried out with 60 Vbeta primers and 13 Jbeta primers. Produced via immunoSEQ multiplex PCR; TCRdb's table is partial and in-frame only. The sample yields over 130,000 clones, 80% seen once. The material sequenced was PBMCs. The receptors shown here come from a man between 50 and 59 years old in good health and CMV-seronegative.

CDR3 bases: TGTGCCAGCAGCGTGGGGGCAGATACTAGCACAGATACGCAGTATTTT. It encodes CASSVGADTSTDTQYF. The gene calls are TRBV9 and TRBJ2-3; D is perhaps TRBD1 (6 bases). CDR1 and CDR2 from the germline V gene are SGDLS and YYNGEE. The CDR3 loop spans 16 amino acids. V lost 2 bases and J 0 bases, leaving 13 bases between the germline ends.

This clone was observed a few times. CDR3 in DNA: TGCGCCAGCAGCCAAGATGGAGGGGTCTACAATGAGCAGTTCTTC. Its protein is CASSQDGGVYNEQFF. The chain has TRBV4-1 and TRBJ2-1, with D tentatively TRBD2 (6 bases). The V gene lost 0 bases and the J gene lost 3 bases, with 9 bases spanning the gap. This CDR3 comprises 15 residues. Germline CDR1 is MGHRA and CDR2 is YSYEKL.

As concerns this clone: One junction end does not reproduce the germline sequence, and a read error may be involved. The V and J genes are TRBV27 and TRBJ1-2, with D possibly being TRBD1 (6 bases). The germline V gene encodes CDR1 MNHEY and CDR2 SMNVEV (reference sequence). CDR3 size: 15 residues. The CDR3 sequence: CASRLYRDPNYGYTF. The CDR3 nucleotides are TGTGCCAGCAGGTTATACAGGGACCCTAACTATGGCTACACCTTC.

The chain employs TRBV14 and TRBJ1-3, with TRBD1 matching 9 bases. The junction had 7 bases not matched to a gene; V was cut back by 4 bases and J by 0 bases. CDR3 length equals 17 residues. In germline, CDR1 is SGHDN, CDR2 FVKESK. The chain's CDR3 is CASSPAGTGSSGNTIYF. CDR3 DNA: TGTGCCAGCAGCCCTGCTGGGACAGGGAGCTCTGGAAACACCATATATTTT.

This clone was recorded once. V usage is TRBV9 and J usage is TRBJ1-1, with unresolved D. This CDR3 has 15 amino acids. The germline gives CDR1 SGDLS, CDR2 YYNGEE. The V end was cut by 0 bases, the J end by 1 base, with 10 bases between. This CDR3 is CASSVVSGRNTEAFF. The CDR3 nucleotides are TGTGCCAGCAGCGTAGTGTCAGGTAGGAACACTGAAGCTTTCTTT. Drawing the rest from reference TRBV9 and TRBJ1-1, the complete variable domain is DSGVTQTPKHLITATGQRVTLRCSPRSGDLSVYWYQQSLDQGLQFLIQYYNGEERAKGNILERFSAQQFPDLHSELNLSSLELGDSALYFCASSVVSGRNTEAFFGQGTRLTVV.

The chain carries TRBV19 and TRBJ2-6; D not certain. The V end lost 7 bases, the J end lost 1 base, and 5 bases lay between the germline ends. The CDR3 contains 13 residues. The germline V gene encodes CDR1 LNHDA and CDR2 SQIVND (reference sequence). This CDR3 is CASTLSGANVLTF. CDR3 DNA sequence: TGTGCCAGTACCCTGTCTGGGGCCAACGTCCTGACTTTC.

The genes are TRBV6-1 and TRBJ1-6; D unclear. Deletions cut 4 bases from V and 6 bases from J, with 7 bases between. This CDR3 region has 13 residues. Per germline, CDR1 MNHNS and CDR2 SASEGT. CDR3 sequence reads: CASSARCNSPLHF. The CDR3 coding sequence is TGTGCCAGCAGTGCCAGGTGTAATTCACCCCTCCACTTT.

The chain joins TRBV28 to TRBJ1-2, with no clear D. With 3 bases removed from V and 7 bases from J, the gap between germline ends came to 12 bases. Germline V gene sequence: CDR1 MDHEN, CDR2 SYDVKM. This CDR3 region has 13 residues. The DNA for the CDR3 is TGTGCCAGCAGTTTGGGGAGAGTGGTTGGCTACACCTTC. Its protein is CASSLGRVVGYTF.

The rearrangement links TRBV23-1 to TRBJ2-7; 8 nucleotides agree with TRBD1. TRBV23-1 is an open reading frame, and its role is uncertain. With V trimmed by 11 bases and J by 5 bases, 5 bases remained unmatched. The CDR3 is 11 amino acids. CDR3 sequence: CASDRDHEQYF. The CDR3 nucleotides read TGCGCCTCGGACAGGGACCACGAGCAGTACTTC.

The chain employs TRBV28 and TRBJ2-7, with D possibly TRBD2 on 7 matching bases. In germline, CDR1 is MDHEN, CDR2 SYDVKM. The CDR3 extends over 15 amino acids. V was cut by 3 bases and J by 3 bases, with 15 bases left in between. The CDR3 here is CASSFRGARDYEQYF. CDR3 DNA: TGTGCCAGCAGTTTTCGGGGGGCTAGGGACTACGAGCAGTACTTC. Together with reference TRBV28 and TRBJ2-7, the CDR3 gives the full variable domain: DVKVTQSSRYLVKRTGEKVFLECVQDMDHENMFWYRQDPGLGLRLIYFSYDVKMKEKGDIPEGYSVSREKKERFSLILESASTNQTSMYLCASSFRGARDYEQYFGPGTRLTVT.

The V and J genes are TRBV14 and TRBJ1-1, with 9 nucleotides matching TRBD1. The CDR3 length is 16 residues. V was pared by 2 bases and J by 0 bases, with 4 bases of the junction left unmatched. Germline values: CDR1 SGHDN, CDR2 FVKESK. CDR3 residues: CASSQRDRELNTEAFF. CDR3 DNA sequence: TGTGCCAGCAGCCAAAGGGACAGGGAGTTGAACACTGAAGCTTTCTTT. The variable domain in full, completed from reference TRBV14 and TRBJ1-1, reads EAGVTQFPSHSVIEKGQTVTLRCDPISGHDNLYWYRRVMGKEIKFLLHFVKESKQDESGMPNNRFLAERTGGTYSTLKVQPAELEDSGVYFCASSQRDRELNTEAFFGQGTRLTVV.

The genes are TRBV5-4 and TRBJ2-2, with TRBD2 identical over 8 bases. V gave up 4 bases and J gave up 4 bases; unmatched junction bases: 9. The CDR3 is made up of 16 amino acids. Germline CDR1 SGHNT, CDR2 YYREEE (reference sequence). The CDR3: CASSPNSGETTGELFF. CDR3 DNA: TGTGCCAGCAGCCCGAATAGCGGGGAGACCACCGGGGAGCTGTTTTTT.

The gene calls are TRBV5-1 and TRBJ1-1; 8 nucleotides line up with TRBD1. This CDR3 is 15 amino acids long. The V segment lost 3 bases and the J segment 2 bases; nucleotides outside the gene matches: 6. Germline V gives CDR1 SGHRS, CDR2 YFSETQ. Here the CDR3 DNA reads TGCGCCAGCAGCTGGGGACAGGCGATTAACACTGAAGCTTTCTTT. Encoded protein: CASSWGQAINTEAFF.

This rearrangement joins TRBV19 to TRBJ1-3; 7 nucleotides match TRBD1. CDR1 and CDR2 (germline): LNHDA, SQIVND (reference sequence). The CDR3 consists of 16 residues. J lost 4 bases, V lost 6 bases, and 12 bases had no gene match. The CDR3 sequence: CASSSRGGGAGNTIYF. CDR3 DNA sequence: TGTGCCAGTAGCTCCCGCGGAGGGGGCGCGGGAAACACCATATATTTT.

This clone was detected a few times. The gene calls are TRBV5-1 and TRBJ2-3, with 8 bases identical to TRBD2. The CDR3 sequence is 15 residues long. V lost 1 base and J lost 5; bases outside the gene matches: 6. Germline V lookup: CDR1 SGHRS, CDR2 YFSETQ. CDR3 sequence reads: CASSLRAGVGDTQYF. CDR3 in DNA: TGCGCCAGCAGCTTGAGAGCGGGAGTCGGAGATACGCAGTATTTT.